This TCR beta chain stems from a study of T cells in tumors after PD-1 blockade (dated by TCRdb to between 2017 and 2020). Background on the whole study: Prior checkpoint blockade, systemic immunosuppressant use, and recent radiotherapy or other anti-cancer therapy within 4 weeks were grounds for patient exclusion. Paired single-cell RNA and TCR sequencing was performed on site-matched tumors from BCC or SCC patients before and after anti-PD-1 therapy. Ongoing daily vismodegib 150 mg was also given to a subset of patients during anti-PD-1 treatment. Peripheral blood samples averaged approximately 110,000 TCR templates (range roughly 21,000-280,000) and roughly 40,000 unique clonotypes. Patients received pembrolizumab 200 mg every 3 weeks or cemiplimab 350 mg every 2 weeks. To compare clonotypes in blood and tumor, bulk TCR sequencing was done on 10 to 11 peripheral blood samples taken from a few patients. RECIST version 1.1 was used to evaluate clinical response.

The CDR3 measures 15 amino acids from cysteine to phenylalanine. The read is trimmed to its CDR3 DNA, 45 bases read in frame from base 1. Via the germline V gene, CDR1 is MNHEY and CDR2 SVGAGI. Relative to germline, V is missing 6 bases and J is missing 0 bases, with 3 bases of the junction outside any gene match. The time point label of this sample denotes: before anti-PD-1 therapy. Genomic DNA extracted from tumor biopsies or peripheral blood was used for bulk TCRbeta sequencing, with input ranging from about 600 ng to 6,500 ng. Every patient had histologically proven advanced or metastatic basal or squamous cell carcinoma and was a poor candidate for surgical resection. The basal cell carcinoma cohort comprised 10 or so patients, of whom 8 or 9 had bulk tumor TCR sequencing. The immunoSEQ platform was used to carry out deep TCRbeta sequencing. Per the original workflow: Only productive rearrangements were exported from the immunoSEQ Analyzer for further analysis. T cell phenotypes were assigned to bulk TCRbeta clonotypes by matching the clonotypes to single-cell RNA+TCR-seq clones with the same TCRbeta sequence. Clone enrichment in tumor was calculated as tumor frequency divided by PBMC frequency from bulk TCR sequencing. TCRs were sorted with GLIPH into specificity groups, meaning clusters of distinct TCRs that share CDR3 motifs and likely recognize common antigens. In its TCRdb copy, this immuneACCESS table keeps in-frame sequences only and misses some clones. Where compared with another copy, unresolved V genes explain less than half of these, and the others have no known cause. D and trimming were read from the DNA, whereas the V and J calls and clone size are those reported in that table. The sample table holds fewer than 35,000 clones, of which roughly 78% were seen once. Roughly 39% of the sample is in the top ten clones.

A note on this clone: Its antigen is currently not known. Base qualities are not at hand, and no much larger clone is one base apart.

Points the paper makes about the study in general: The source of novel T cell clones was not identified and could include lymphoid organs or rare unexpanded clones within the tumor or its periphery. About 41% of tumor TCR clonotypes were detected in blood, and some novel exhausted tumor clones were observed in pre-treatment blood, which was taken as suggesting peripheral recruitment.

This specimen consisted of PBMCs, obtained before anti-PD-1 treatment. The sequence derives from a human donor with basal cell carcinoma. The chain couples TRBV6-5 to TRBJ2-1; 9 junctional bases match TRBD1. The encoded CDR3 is CASRTGGSSYNEQFF. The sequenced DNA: TGTGCCAGCAGGACAGGGGGGAGCTCCTACAATGAGCAGTTCTTC.